This TCR beta chain was documented in a study of T cells after yellow fever vaccination. Study conclusions and caveats: Post-booster repertoires contained most primary-vaccination clones again (96% CD4, around 89% CD8). Within FACS-sorted repertoires, abundant clonotypes contaminating from the bulk population could be present.

As regards this clonotype: Its target is not known.

Template switching with 5'RACE generated the TCR cDNA and added a universal primer site and UMIs. TCRdb fed the 5' RACE reads into MiXCR, producing one record per CDR3 protein. The sample lists roughly 79,000 distinct CDR3 sequences, more than 5.5% occurring once. The germline gives CDR1 LGHDT, CDR2 YNNKEL (reference sequence). Trimming took off 2 bases at V and 0 bases at J, with 20 bases between the two ends. The CDR3 runs to 19 residues. The starting material was CD8+ T cells sorted from PBMCs, obtained more than 8 days after the first yellow fever vaccination. This receptor was taken from a man between 18 and 35 years old who received the YFV17D yellow fever vaccine. This rearrangement joins TRBV3-1 to TRBJ1-3; D gene ambiguous. CDR3 in amino acids: CASSQLASGDVNSGNTIYF. CDR3 DNA sequence: TGTGCCAGCAGCCAACTCGCCTCCGGGGATGTCAACTCTGGAAACACCATATATTTT.